The 32 T cell receptor beta chains given below trace back to one sample, sequenced in a study of CD8 T cells in ankylosing spondylitis. The study, taken as a whole, reports: Ankylosing spondylitis blood appeared to be characterized by a TCR beta motif of several highly homologous variants.

These receptors' antigens are unknown. TCRdb reprocessed the 5' RACE reads via MiXCR and lists one record per CDR3 protein. Here the sample spans fewer than 400,000 distinct CDR3 sequences, under 25% being singletons. Sequencing was done on a sample of blood, either unsorted or a sorted T cell fraction (not recorded which). The receptor source for this set is a male donor with ankylosing spondylitis.

The J gene is TRBJ1-4, the V gene TRBV6-1, with no clear D. Germline V lookup: CDR1 MNHNS, CDR2 SASEGT. Trimming removed 1 base at V and 3 bases at J, with 6 bases between. The CDR3 sequence is 14 residues long. The CDR3 is CASSEGPANEKLFF. CDR3 sequence (DNA): TGTGCCAGCAGTGAAGGACCGGCTAATGAAAAACTGTTTTTT.

The V gene is TRBV25-1, the J gene TRBJ2-7, with D perhaps TRBD1 (5 bases). This CDR3 is built from 14 residues. CDR1 and CDR2 (germline): MGHDK, SYGVNS. Between the trimmed V and J ends, which lost 5 bases and 7 bases, there was a span of 18 bases. Here the CDR3 DNA reads TGTGCCAGCAGTCTTGGGGTCCCGAAGGGGGAGCAGTACTTC. Encoded protein: CASSLGVPKGEQYF.

V gene TRBV7-8 combines with J gene TRBJ1-5; maybe TRBD1 (6 bases). Germline CDR1 is SGHVS and CDR2 is FQNEAQ. V was pared by 5 bases and J by 1 base, with 12 bases between. The CDR3 covers 15 residues. The CDR3 spells CASSRNRASNQPQHF. CDR3 bases: TGTGCCAGCAGCAGGAACAGGGCAAGCAATCAGCCCCAGCATTTT.

This clonotype appeared a few times. This chain connects TRBV7-9 to TRBJ2-7, with unresolved D. V lost 1 base and J 2 bases, leaving 9 bases between the germline ends. From germline, CDR1 is SEHNR and CDR2 FQNEAQ (reference sequence). The CDR3 consists of 14 residues. In nucleotides, the CDR3 is TGTGCCAGCAGCTTAGTAGAAGGGCCCTACGAGCAGTACTTC. This sequence encodes CASSLVEGPYEQYF.

This clonotype was counted a few times. This chain connects TRBV7-6 to TRBJ2-7; D unresolved. The V gene lost 5 bases and the J gene lost 2 bases, with 10 bases spanning the gap. This CDR3 region has 13 residues. Germline lookup yields CDR1 SGHVS and CDR2 FNYEAQ. The CDR3, as DNA: TGTGCCAGCAGCCACAACCAAGCCTACGAGCAGTACTTC. This gives the protein CASSHNQAYEQYF.

V usage is TRBV25-1 and J usage is TRBJ2-7, with D maybe TRBD1 (6 bases). Trimming took 4 bases from V and 2 from J, leaving 12 bases between them. This CDR3 is 14 amino acids long. CDR1 and CDR2 from the germline V gene are MGHDK and SYGVNS. In nucleotides, the CDR3 is TGTGCCAGCAGTGTCGCTGACAGGACCTACGAGCAGTACTTC. This codes for CASSVADRTYEQYF.

V gene TRBV19 combines with J gene TRBJ1-1, with TRBD1 matching 8 bases. The CDR3 is 13 residues long. J gave up 3 bases and V 7 bases, and 4 bases lay outside the gene matches. Germline CDR1 is LNHDA and CDR2 is SQIVND (reference sequence). The CDR3, as DNA: TGTGCCAGTAAAACGACAGGGGACACTGAAGCTTTCTTT. Encoded protein: CASKTTGDTEAFF.

V is TRBV21-1 and J is TRBJ2-4; the tabulated D call, TRBD2, remains unverified against the DNA. TRBV21-1 corresponds to a pseudogene. The CDR3 consists of 16 residues. CDR3 DNA sequence: TGTGCCAGCAGCCCGGGGGGGGAGTTGGCCAAAAACATTCAGTACTTC. This sequence encodes CASSPGGELAKNIQYF.

The rearrangement links TRBV3-1 to TRBJ2-7; TRBD1 is a possible D gene (6 bases). This CDR3 has 14 amino acids. The germline V and J ends were trimmed by 2 bases and 2 bases, with 10 bases remaining between them. Germline CDR1 reads LGHDT; CDR2 reads YNNKEL (reference sequence). The CDR3 here is CASSQNTGPYEQYF. CDR3 bases: TGTGCCAGCAGCCAAAACACAGGGCCCTACGAGCAGTACTTC.

This clonotype was observed a few times. This chain connects TRBV20-1 to TRBJ2-1; perhaps TRBD2 as D (5 bases). With 6 bases removed from V and 15 bases from J, the gap between germline ends came to 18 bases. The CDR3 has 11 residues. Germline lookup yields CDR1 DFQATT and CDR2 SNEGSKA (reference sequence). The CDR3 region is CSAFTGTKTFF. The CDR3 nucleotides are TGCAGTGCCTTTACGGGAACTAAAACGTTCTTC.

The chain is built from TRBV11-2 and TRBJ2-1; TRBD2 matches at 8 bases. Per germline, CDR1 SGHAT and CDR2 FQNNGV. V dropped 2 bases and J dropped 13; count of bases not matched to a gene: 13. This CDR3 spans 15 amino acids. In nucleotides, the CDR3 is TGTGCCAGCAGCTTATCTAGCGGGCGAGTAGGCCCCCAGTTCTTC. This codes for CASSLSSGRVGPQFF.

The chain recombines TRBV5-1 with TRBJ1-6, with D maybe TRBD1 (6 bases). Trimming pared 1 base from V and 8 bases from J, leaving 13 bases between. Germline values: CDR1 SGHRS, CDR2 YFSETQ. This CDR3 has 15 amino acids. The CDR3 loop is CASSLTYREDSPLHF. The CDR3 DNA reads TGCGCCAGCAGCTTGACGTACAGGGAAGATTCACCCCTCCACTTT.

The chain carries TRBV11-3 and TRBJ2-1; the D is unclear. CDR3 length: 15 amino acids. Trimming shortened V by 0 bases and J by 2 bases, and 8 bases separated the two germline ends. Germline CDR1 is SGHNT and CDR2 is YENEEA. The CDR3 DNA follows: TGTGCCAGCAGCTTAGAGTCGAACCCCTACAATGAGCAGTTCTTC. It translates to CASSLESNPYNEQFF.

The V and J genes are TRBV4-2 and TRBJ2-5, with 7 positions matching TRBD2. Germline V gene sequence: CDR1 LGHNA, CDR2 YNFKEQ. V dropped 0 bases and J dropped 5; count of bases not matched to a gene: 9. The CDR3 is 16 amino acids. CDR3 sequence reads: CASSQEPRGGLETQYF. CDR3 coding DNA: TGTGCCAGCAGCCAAGAACCCCGGGGAGGGTTGGAGACCCAGTACTTC.

The CDR3 DNA is TGTGCCAGCAGCTTTTTTTCGATGGGCGTCGATACGCAGTATTTT. Its translation: CASSFFSMGVDTQYF. V is TRBV5-5 and J is TRBJ2-3; no definite D call. This CDR3 spans 15 amino acids. Germline-derived CDR1 and CDR2 are SGHKS and YYEKEE (reference sequence). Trimming removed 2 bases at V and 6 bases at J, with 16 bases between.

The J gene is TRBJ2-7, the V gene TRBV7-9, with D tentatively TRBD1 (5 bases). V lost 3 bases, J lost 10 bases, and 16 bases lay in between. The CDR3 length is 13 residues. Germline values: CDR1 SEHNR, CDR2 FQNEAQ (reference sequence). As DNA, the CDR3 is TGTGCCAGCAGCTTTGGGGCAGCTGGCGAACAGTACTTC. Its protein is CASSFGAAGEQYF. Filled out from reference TRBV7-9 and TRBJ2-7, the complete variable domain reads DTGVSQNPRHKITKRGQNVTFRCDPISEHNRLYWYRQTLGQGPEFLTYFQNEAQLEKSRLLSDRFSAERPKGSFSTLEIQRTEQGDSAMYLCASSFGAAGEQYFGPGTRLTVT.

This clonotype was detected only a few times. The chain recombines TRBV10-3 with TRBJ2-5; 11 positions agree with TRBD2. Germline trimming cut 3 bases from V and 1 base from J; bases unmatched to any gene: 4. Germline V gene sequence: CDR1 ENHRY, CDR2 SYGVKD. CDR3 length: 16 amino acids. CDR3 protein: CAISDVSGRVQETQYF. The CDR3 DNA reads as TGTGCCATCAGTGATGTTAGCGGGAGGGTCCAAGAGACCCAGTACTTC.

V is TRBV25-1 and J is TRBJ2-1; either TRBD1 or TRBD2 may fit D (6 bases each). V shed 3 bases and J shed 1 base, with 13 bases lying between them. Germline CDR1 reads MGHDK; CDR2 reads SYGVNS. The CDR3 extends over 16 amino acids. This chain's CDR3 is CASSDTTGRSYNEQFF. CDR3 DNA: TGTGCCAGCAGTGATACTACAGGGAGGTCCTACAATGAGCAGTTCTTC.

The gene calls are TRBV12-3 or TRBV12-4 and TRBJ2-6, with D unclear. V gave up 4 bases and J gave up 2 bases, with 3 bases separating them. The CDR3 loop spans 13 amino acids. The CDR3, as DNA: TGTGCCAGCAGTTCCACTGGGGCCAACGTCCTGACTTTC. Its translation is CASSSTGANVLTF.

The sample holds a few counts of this clonotype. This chain links TRBV12-3 or TRBV12-4 with TRBJ1-5; D is uncertain. V was shortened by 1 base and J by 3 bases, with 13 bases between the two germline ends. There are 16 residues in the CDR3. In DNA, the CDR3 is TGTGCCAGCAGTTTAGGGTACGAGCCCAACAATCAGCCCCAGCATTTT. As protein: CASSLGYEPNNQPQHF.

The chain employs TRBV5-1 and TRBJ2-2, with D unclear. Germline V gene lookup returns CDR1 SGHRS and CDR2 YFSETQ. Trimming removed 0 bases from V and 5 bases from J, with 14 bases in between. The CDR3 consists of 16 residues. The CDR3, as DNA: TGCGCCAGCAGCTTGGAGCCCAGAAGGAGAACCGGGGAGCTGTTTTTT. This encodes CASSLEPRRRTGELFF.

This clonotype was observed a few times. The chain combines TRBV20-1 with TRBJ2-7; 12 bases line up with TRBD2. The CDR3 runs 15 residues. The junction had 9 bases not matched to a gene; V was cut back by 6 bases and J by 3 bases. Germline V gene data show CDR1 as DFQATT and CDR2 as SNEGSKA (reference sequence). CDR3: CSATSGSLTGYEQYF. CDR3 coding DNA: TGCAGTGCGACTAGCGGGAGCTTGACGGGCTACGAGCAGTACTTC.

This clonotype has just a few counts. The rearrangement links TRBV29-1 to TRBJ2-1; tentative D call: TRBD2 (6 bases). CDR3 length: 13 amino acids. Trimming took off 7 bases at V and 5 bases at J, with 15 bases between the two ends. Germline V CDR1 and CDR2: SQVTM, ANQGSEA. CDR3 bases: TGCAGCGCGGGACTCCGAAGCAACAATGAGCAGTTCTTC. It yields the protein CSAGLRSNNEQFF.

The rearrangement links TRBV11-1 to TRBJ1-4; D might be TRBD1 (5 bases). The CDR3 consists of 19 residues. Deletions cut 6 bases from V and 0 bases from J, with 23 bases between. CDR1 and CDR2 from the germline V gene are SGHAT and FQDESV (reference sequence). CDR3 loop: CASSSPRGSVRATNEKLFF. The DNA for the CDR3 is TGTGCCAGCAGTTCTCCTCGGGGGTCGGTAAGGGCAACTAATGAAAAACTGTTTTTT.

The CDR3 loop reads CASSLGDLNEQFF. CDR3 nucleotide sequence: TGCGCCAGCAGCTTGGGGGACCTGAATGAGCAGTTCTTC. The chain links TRBV5-1 to TRBJ2-1; D possibly uses TRBD1 or TRBD2 (5 bases each). Germline V gene sequence: CDR1 SGHRS, CDR2 YFSETQ. This CDR3 is 13 amino acids long. Between the trimmed V and J ends, which lost 0 bases and 7 bases, there was a span of 8 bases.

The CDR3 region has the DNA TGTGCCAGCAGAACAGGGGGCGAGGATGAAAAACTGTTTTTT. The encoded protein is CASRTGGEDEKLFF. The V call is TRBV12-3 or TRBV12-4, the J call TRBJ1-4, with TRBD1 identical over 9 bases. The CDR3 runs to 14 residues. The V gene end was trimmed by 6 bases and the J gene end by 6 bases; junction bases not matched to a gene: 5.

The rearrangement joins TRBV6-1 to TRBJ2-2; 8 nucleotides align to TRBD1. Germline V gene lookup returns CDR1 MNHNS and CDR2 SASEGT. V was clipped by 7 bases and J by 6 bases; unmatched bases: 13. The length of the CDR3 is 16 residues. The CDR3 here is CASNPRTGSMAGELFF. The CDR3 bases are TGTGCCAGCAATCCACGGACAGGGTCGATGGCCGGGGAGCTGTTTTTT.

This chain uses TRBV5-1 with TRBJ2-3; D may be TRBD1 or TRBD2 (5 bases each). Germline V gene lookup returns CDR1 SGHRS and CDR2 YFSETQ. Trimming shortened V by 7 bases and J by 5 bases, and 20 bases separated the two germline ends. The CDR3 covers 15 residues. The CDR3 here is CASATRVGLGDTQYF. In DNA, the CDR3 is TGCGCCAGCGCCACGAGGGTGGGGCTGGGAGATACGCAGTATTTT. Filled out from reference TRBV5-1 and TRBJ2-3, the complete variable domain reads KAGVTQTPRYLIKTRGQQVTLSCSPISGHRSVSWYQQTPGQGLQFLFEYFSETQRNKGNFPGRFSGRQFSNSRSEMNVSTLELGDSALYLCASATRVGLGDTQYFGPGTRLTVL.

This clonotype was detected only a few times. The gene calls are TRBV9 and TRBJ1-2; the match to TRBD1 covers 7 bases. CDR3 length: 15 residues. J lost 9 bases, V lost 6 bases, and 17 bases had no gene match. Germline V lookup: CDR1 SGDLS, CDR2 YYNGEE. CDR3 in DNA: TGTGCCAGCACCCCCTCGGTTGACAGGGAGGTGAGCTACACCTTC. Protein sequence: CASTPSVDREVSYTF.

In this sample, this clonotype turned up many times. V usage is TRBV4-1 and J usage is TRBJ2-1, with 13 bases lining up with TRBD2. Germline V lookup: CDR1 MGHRA, CDR2 YSYEKL. The trim removed 3 bases at V and 7 bases at J, leaving 9 bases unmatched. The CDR3 covers 17 residues. For the CDR3, the DNA is TGCGCCAGCAGCCAGGCCTGGACTAGCGGGAGATGGAATGAGCAGTTCTTC. Encoded protein: CASSQAWTSGRWNEQFF.

This clonotype was seen more than once but under ten times. This chain links TRBV20-1 with TRBJ2-5; 7 bases map to TRBD1. This CDR3 has 13 amino acids. The V segment lost 2 bases and the J segment 5 bases; nucleotides outside the gene matches: 5. The germline V gene has CDR1 DFQATT and CDR2 SNEGSKA (reference sequence). The CDR3 sequence: CSARYRGPETQYF. In DNA, the CDR3 is TGCAGTGCTAGATACAGGGGACCGGAGACCCAGTACTTC.

This rearrangement joins TRBV5-1 to TRBJ2-5, with D maybe TRBD2 (6 bases). With 4 bases removed from V and 5 bases from J, the gap between germline ends came to 15 bases. CDR1 and CDR2 from the germline V gene are SGHRS and YFSETQ. This CDR3 has 14 amino acids. CDR3 nucleotide sequence: TGCGCCAGCAGCGCGTCGGGAGATATGGAGACCCAGTACTTC. Translation: CASSASGDMETQYF.